This is a list of T cell receptor beta chains from one sample in a study of T cells in Graves' hyperthyroidism and ophthalmopathy. TCRdb reprocessed the multiplex PCR reads with MiXCR, giving one entry per CDR3 protein. Of 360,000 or so distinct CDR3 sequences in the sample, 15% to 20% were seen once. The sample consisted of blood. These receptors were collected from a woman aged 40 to 50 with Graves' ophthalmopathy. Each CDR3 is given with its conserved first and last residue. Fields, in order: D gene, V gene, clone size, J gene, CDR3 DNA, CDR3 protein. A D gene is named only where the DNA matches it firmly. Where a row states a size, it is once, few, many or the class of an expanded clone; other rows omit it.

.	TRBV5-8	.	TRBJ2-5	TGTGCCAGCAGCTTGCTGTTGCGGTCAGGGGAAGAGACCCAGTACTTC	CASSLLLRSGEETQYF
TRBD1	TRBV11-2	.	TRBJ2-7	TGTGCCTGGAGTCAGGGGGCTAGCTACGAGCAGTACTTC	CAWSQGASYEQYF
.	TRBV14	many	TRBJ1-1	TGTGCCAGCAGCCATGGGCTGGTTTGGAGCACTGAAGCTTTCTTT	CASSHGLVWSTEAFF
.	TRBV28	few	TRBJ1-2	TGTGCCAGCATTGCTCCCCCCTATGGCTACACCTTC	CASIAPPYGYTF
.	TRBV28	.	TRBJ1-2	TGTGCCAGCAGCTCAACAGTGTTTGTCTATGGCTACACCTTC	CASSSTVFVYGYTF
.	TRBV6-2/TRBV6-3	many	TRBJ1-1	TGTGCCAGCCTGTCGGTAGTTAACTCCACTGAAGCTTTCTTT	CASLSVVNSTEAFF
TRBD1	TRBV7-2	many	TRBJ2-5	TGTGCCAGCAGCTCGACCCGGGACAGGAGTCGGGAGACCCAGTACTTC	CASSSTRDRSRETQYF
.	TRBV5-1	.	TRBJ1-5	TGCGCCAGCAGCTTGGAGGGCCCTAATCAGCCCCAGCATTTT	CASSLEGPNQPQHF
TRBD2	TRBV20-1	many	TRBJ2-5	TGCAGTGCTCCGGTGAAGACTAGCTCCGAGTTGGGAGAGACCCAGTACTTC	CSAPVKTSSELGETQYF
.	TRBV27	many	TRBJ2-6	TGTGCCAGCAGTTTCACCCCAGGGTCTGGGGCCAACGTCCTGACTTTC	CASSFTPGSGANVLTF